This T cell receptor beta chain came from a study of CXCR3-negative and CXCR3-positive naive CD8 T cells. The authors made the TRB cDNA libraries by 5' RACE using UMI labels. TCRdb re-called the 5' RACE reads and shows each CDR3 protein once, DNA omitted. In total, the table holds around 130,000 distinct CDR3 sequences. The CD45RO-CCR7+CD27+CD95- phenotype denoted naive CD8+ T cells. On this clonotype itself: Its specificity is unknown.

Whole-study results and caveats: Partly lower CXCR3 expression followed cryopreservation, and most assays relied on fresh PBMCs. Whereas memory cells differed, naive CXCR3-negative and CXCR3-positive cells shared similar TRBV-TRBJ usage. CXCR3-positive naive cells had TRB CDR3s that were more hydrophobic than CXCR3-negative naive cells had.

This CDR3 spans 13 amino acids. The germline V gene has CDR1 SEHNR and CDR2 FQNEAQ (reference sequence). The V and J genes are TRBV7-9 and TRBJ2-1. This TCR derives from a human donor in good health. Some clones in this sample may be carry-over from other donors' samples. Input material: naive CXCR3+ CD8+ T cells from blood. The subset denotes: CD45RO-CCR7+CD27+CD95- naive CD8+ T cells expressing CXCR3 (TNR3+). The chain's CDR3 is CASSLLGSNEQFF.